These 20 T cell receptor beta chains were sequenced from one sample in a study of CD8 T cells in Susac syndrome. Reverse transcription of roughly 0.5 to 1 ug RNA was performed with random hexamers. MiXCR, applied by TCRdb to the immunoSEQ multiplex PCR reads, yields one record per CDR3 protein. The sample consists of roughly 330,000 distinct CDR3 sequences, around 92% of them appearing once. The specimen was CD4+ T cells from PBMCs. The receptor set was obtained from a human donor with multiple sclerosis.

The chain is built from TRBV5-1 and TRBJ2-6; 10 nucleotides match TRBD1. The V gene's germline CDR1 is SGHRS and CDR2 YFSETQ. This CDR3 spans 17 amino acids. V shed 4 bases, J shed 4 bases, and the junction held 8 bases outside the gene matches. CDR3 amino acids: CASSPRQGATGANVLTF. The DNA of the CDR3 is TGCGCCAGCAGCCCGCGACAGGGGGCAACCGGGGCCAACGTCCTGACTTTC.

The chain joins TRBV7-3 to TRBJ1-1, with a weak D call TRBD1 (6 bases). The V and J ends lost 6 bases and 1 base respectively, with 9 bases between them. Germline CDR1 SGHTA, CDR2 FQGTGA. The CDR3 is 13 amino acids. CDR3: CASRQGPNTEAFF. DNA for the CDR3: TGTGCCAGCAGACAGGGTCCGAACACTGAAGCTTTCTTT.

V gene TRBV24-1 combines with J gene TRBJ1-2; D is uncertain. The CDR3 totals 10 residues. The V and J ends lost 9 bases and 8 bases respectively, with 9 bases between them. CDR1 is KGHDR, CDR2 SFDVKD, per germline. CDR3 nucleotides: TGTGCCACCCGGGGAGGGGGCTACACCTTC. It translates to CATRGGGYTF.

This chain joins TRBV12-5 and TRBJ1-1; D is undetermined. CDR3 size: 11 residues. The V and J ends lost 1 base and 10 bases respectively, with 7 bases between them. Germline lookup yields CDR1 LGHNT and CDR2 FRNRAP. The CDR3 is CASGLAPPAFF. CDR3 DNA: TGTGCTAGTGGTTTGGCTCCCCCAGCTTTCTTT.

The rearrangement joins TRBV2 to TRBJ2-1; possibly TRBD1 or TRBD2 for D (5 bases each). Germline CDR1 reads SNHLY; CDR2 reads FYNNEI. There are 15 residues in the CDR3. Trimming took off 6 bases at V and 4 bases at J, with 16 bases between the two ends. CDR3 in amino acids: CASSETGTIYNEQFF. The CDR3 DNA is TGTGCCAGCAGCGAGACCGGGACGATTTACAATGAGCAGTTCTTC. Supplemented by reference TRBV2 and TRBJ2-1, the full variable domain reads EPEVTQTPSHQVTQMGQEVILRCVPISNHLYFYWYRQILGQKVEFLVSFYNNEISEKSEIFDDQFSVERPDGSNFTLKIRSTKLEDSAMYFCASSETGTIYNEQFFGPGTRLTVL.

This chain links TRBV7-3 with TRBJ2-2; D gene ambiguous. V lost 5 bases and J lost 2, with 15 bases in between. Germline CDR1 SGHTA, CDR2 FQGTGA. The CDR3 runs to 16 residues. CDR3 sequence: CASSNQPGLNTGELFF. The CDR3 coding sequence is TGTGCCAGCAGCAACCAACCGGGTCTTAACACCGGGGAGCTGTTTTTT.

This chain joins TRBV5-1 and TRBJ2-3; no definite D call. This CDR3 is built from 17 residues. From germline, CDR1 is SGHRS and CDR2 YFSETQ. V was shortened by 2 bases and J by 0 bases, with 16 bases between the two germline ends. CDR3 loop: CASSFRPMPSSTDTQYF. The CDR3 DNA reads TGCGCCAGCAGCTTCCGTCCGATGCCGTCTAGCACAGATACGCAGTATTTT.

The genes are TRBV7-9 and TRBJ1-2, with D maybe TRBD1 (5 bases). Germline V gene data show CDR1 as SEHNR and CDR2 as FQNEAQ (reference sequence). V was trimmed by 5 bases and J by 8 bases, leaving 24 bases between them. The CDR3 is 16 residues long. DNA for the CDR3: TGTGCCAGCAGCCCCTTCGGGTTAGGCAGGGACGGGGGCTACACCTTC. Encoded protein: CASSPFGLGRDGGYTF. The full variable domain, its missing parts supplied by reference TRBV7-9 and TRBJ1-2, is DTGVSQNPRHKITKRGQNVTFRCDPISEHNRLYWYRQTLGQGPEFLTYFQNEAQLEKSRLLSDRFSAERPKGSFSTLEIQRTEQGDSAMYLCASSPFGLGRDGGYTFGSGTRLTVV.

This rearrangement joins TRBV29-1 to TRBJ1-1; possible D gene TRBD1, 6 bases. V lost 7 bases and J 6 bases, leaving 12 bases between the germline ends. In germline, CDR1 is SQVTM, CDR2 ANQGSEA. There are 11 residues in the CDR3. The CDR3 is CSGQGSAEAFF. DNA of the CDR3: TGCAGCGGTCAGGGGAGCGCTGAAGCTTTCTTT.

The CDR3 here is CASKGVLTEAFF. The CDR3 DNA reads as TGTGCCAGCAAAGGGGTATTGACTGAAGCTTTCTTT. This chain uses TRBV2 with TRBJ1-1; D possibly corresponds to TRBD1 (5 bases). Trimming shortened V by 7 bases and J by 5 bases, and 11 bases separated the two germline ends. The CDR3 covers 12 residues. Germline CDR1 reads SNHLY; CDR2 reads FYNNEI.

As concerns this clonotype: A read error may account for a junction end that differs from germline. The chain is built from TRBV20-1 and TRBJ1-6; TRBD1 matches at 7 bases. Germline CDR1 and CDR2: DFQATT and SNEGSKA (reference sequence). This CDR3 spans 13 amino acids. The DNA for the CDR3 is TGCAGTGCAAGAGTTTACAGGGGAACGGCCCTCCACTTT. Amino acid sequence: CSARVYRGTALHF.

The chain combines TRBV5-4 with TRBJ1-6, with TRBD1 matching 12 bases. The germline CDR1 and CDR2 sequences are SGHNT and YYREEE (reference sequence). The CDR3 loop spans 17 amino acids. With V trimmed by 4 bases and J by 8 bases, 10 bases remained unmatched. CDR3 sequence reads: CASSPPPGQGADSPLHF. The CDR3 nucleotides read TGTGCCAGCAGCCCTCCGCCGGGACAGGGGGCGGATTCACCCCTCCACTTT.

The genes are TRBV5-4 and TRBJ1-2; D possibly corresponds to TRBD1 (5 bases). Germline CDR1 reads SGHNT; CDR2 reads YYREEE (reference sequence). V was cut by 5 bases and J by 2 bases, with 10 bases left in between. The CDR3 is 13 residues long. This CDR3 reads CASSSGLNYGYTF. The CDR3 nucleotides read TGTGCCAGCAGTTCGGGACTCAACTATGGCTACACCTTC.

The chain joins TRBV7-9 to TRBJ1-1; 8 bases align to TRBD1. The V segment lost 5 bases and the J segment 10 bases; nucleotides outside the gene matches: 12. The CDR3 contains 14 residues. Germline values: CDR1 SEHNR, CDR2 FQNEAQ (reference sequence). DNA for the CDR3: TGTGCCAGCAGCATCCAACAGGGGGGAGGTGGAGCTTTCTTT. The encoded protein is CASSIQQGGGGAFF.

This rearrangement joins TRBV29-1 to TRBJ1-5; 9 bases are shared with TRBD1. Trimming at V came to 7 bases and at J to 4 bases, leaving 5 bases not matched to a gene. This CDR3 comprises 13 residues. In germline, CDR1 is SQVTM, CDR2 ANQGSEA. The CDR3 coding sequence is TGCAGCGCCACAGGGGGCTCAAATCAGCCCCAGCATTTT. Its protein product is CSATGGSNQPQHF.

The chain employs TRBV7-2 and TRBJ1-1, with TRBD1 matching 7 bases. The CDR3 totals 14 residues. J was trimmed by 0 bases and V by 6 bases; bases with no gene match: 4. Germline loops: CDR1 SGHTA, CDR2 FQGNSA. The CDR3 region has the DNA TGTGCCAGCAGAACAGGGGCCATGAACACTGAAGCTTTCTTT. As protein: CASRTGAMNTEAFF.

The J gene is TRBJ2-2, the V gene TRBV19; TRBD2 matches at 7 bases. The CDR3 runs 15 residues. The V and J ends lost 3 bases and 5 bases, in that order; junction bases with no gene match: 6. Germline assignment: CDR1 LNHDA and CDR2 SQIVND (reference sequence). The CDR3 spells CASSIKGRGTGELFF. The CDR3 bases are TGTGCCAGTAGTATCAAGGGGCGGGGGACCGGGGAGCTGTTTTTT.

The rearrangement links TRBV3-1 to TRBJ2-1; weak D call: TRBD1 (5 bases). Germline V lookup: CDR1 LGHDT, CDR2 YNNKEL (reference sequence). This CDR3 has 15 residues. Trimming took 4 bases from V and 2 from J, leaving 12 bases between them. CDR3 DNA: TGTGCCAGCAGCCCTGGAACAGGAGCCTACAATGAGCAGTTCTTC. It codes for CASSPGTGAYNEQFF.

The chain has TRBV9 and TRBJ1-4, with D possibly matching TRBD1 (5 bases). This CDR3 has 13 residues. Germline V lookup: CDR1 SGDLS, CDR2 YYNGEE. Trimming cost V 3 bases and J 8 bases, with 11 bases left between them. CDR3 protein: CASSEGPEEKLFF. CDR3 nucleotides: TGTGCCAGCAGCGAGGGGCCTGAGGAAAAACTGTTTTTT.

In its sample, this clonotype was seen a few times. The chain uses TRBV27 and TRBJ2-1; D gene unclear. V was clipped by 3 bases and J by 3 bases, with 0 bases between them. Germline CDR1 reads MNHEY; CDR2 reads SMNVEV (reference sequence). The CDR3 is 11 amino acids. Written as DNA, the CDR3 is TGTGCCAGCAGTTTCTACAATGAGCAGTTCTTC. It specifies CASSFYNEQFF.